The T cell receptor beta chain under discussion was sequenced for a study of T cell responses to AZD1222 COVID-19 vaccine. Second-dose groups at about 4 or about 12 weeks were pooled. Study outcomes and limitations: When two AZD1222 doses had been given, Spike-specific TCR breadth and depth rose. Every sample of the repertoires postdated the peak T cell response. Just six AZD1222 recipients were seropositive at baseline.

As for this clone: Its matching antigen is unknown.

CDR1 is SGHTA, CDR2 FQGNSA, per germline. This CDR3 has 14 amino acids. Deletions cut 1 base from V and 4 bases from J, with 9 bases between. The repertoire was sequenced with immunoSEQ multiplex PCR; TCRdb's copy has only in-frame clones and lacks some. The data show 130,000 or so clones, approximately 90% seen once. The V call is TRBV7-2, the J call TRBJ2-3; no firm D call. The TCR was taken from an adult who received the AZD1222 COVID-19 vaccine. The sequences come from peripheral blood, collected 28 days after the second AZD1222 dose. In nucleotides, the CDR3 is TGTGCCAGCAGCTTAGTTCCGGGTTCAGATACGCAGTATTTT. It is translated as CASSLVPGSDTQYF.